One sample yielded the 11 T cell receptor beta chains listed below, sequenced in a study of T cells in localized non-small cell lung cancer. The repertoire was sequenced with immunoSEQ multiplex PCR; TCRdb's copy has only in-frame clones and lacks some. The table has roughly 1,800 clones, around 24% seen once; the top ten hold about 15%. The source was lung tumor tissue, collected before any cancer treatment. These receptors were obtained from a female donor aged 60 or older with stage I lung adenocarcinoma.

The CDR3 region is CASSFNTRSYEQYF. CDR3 DNA sequence: TGTGCCAGCAGCTTTAACACCCGCTCCTACGAGCAGTACTTC. The chain joins TRBV11-3 to TRBJ2-7; no firm D call. V dropped 3 bases and J dropped 0 bases, with 9 bases sitting between them. Germline V CDR1 and CDR2: SGHNT, YENEEA. CDR3 size: 14 residues. Using reference TRBV11-3 and TRBJ2-7 for the parts outside the CDR3, the full variable domain is EAGVVQSPRYKIIEKKQPVAFWCNPISGHNTLYWYLQNLGQGPELLIRYENEEAVDDSQLPKDRFSAERLKGVDSTLKIQPAELGDSAVYLCASSFNTRSYEQYFGPGTRLTVT.

In this sample, this clone is medium-sized. The chain couples TRBV7-2 to TRBJ2-7, with TRBD1 as a possible D gene (6 bases). Looked up from germline, CDR1 is SGHTA and CDR2 is FQGNSA. V lost 4 bases and J lost 3, with 10 bases in between. The CDR3 totals 13 residues. CDR3 DNA: TGTGCCAGCAGCTGGGACACGGGCTACGAGCAGTACTTC. It yields the protein CASSWDTGYEQYF.

This sequence joins TRBV10-2 and TRBJ2-1; TRBD2 might be the D (5 bases). Germline CDR1 reads WSHSY; CDR2 reads SAAADI. V gave up 6 bases and J gave up 0 bases, with 21 bases separating them. This CDR3 contains 18 residues. CDR3 sequence: CASRDSLITLSSYNEQFF. DNA of the CDR3: TGCGCCAGCAGGGACTCCCTAATAACCTTAAGCTCCTACAATGAGCAGTTCTTC.

This clone was seen a few times. The chain employs TRBV30 and TRBJ1-2; D is possibly TRBD1 (6 bases). V lost 3 bases and J 6 bases, leaving 26 bases between the germline ends. This CDR3 region has 17 residues. Germline CDR1 reads GTSNPN; CDR2 reads SVGIG (reference sequence). DNA for the CDR3: TGTGCCTGGAGCCCTCTTCAGAACCGGACAGTAGACGATGGCTACACCTTC. Its protein product is CAWSPLQNRTVDDGYTF. The variable domain in full, with the rest retrieved from reference TRBV30 and TRBJ1-2, is SQTIHQWPATLVQPVGSPLSLECTVEGTSNPNLYWYRQAAGRGLQLLFYSVGIGQISSEVPQNLSASRPQDRQFILSSKKLLLSDSGFYLCAWSPLQNRTVDDGYTFGSGTRLTVV.

The CDR3 spells CSVLVGANSGNTIYF. CDR3 nucleotides: TGCAGTGTCCTCGTGGGCGCCAACTCTGGAAACACCATATATTTT. The chain employs TRBV29-1 and TRBJ1-3, with D unresolved. Looked up from germline, CDR1 is SQVTM and CDR2 is ANQGSEA. The CDR3 contains 15 residues.

In this sample, this clone is large. The gene calls are TRBV9 and TRBJ2-7, with 7 bases identical to TRBD2. Germline values: CDR1 SGDLS, CDR2 YYNGEE. After removal of 2 bases from V and 5 bases from J, the junction contained 10 bases not matched to a gene. This CDR3 is 15 amino acids long. The CDR3 nucleotides are TGTGCCAGCAGCGTTTTTGGACTAGATGGAGACGAGCAGTACTTC. Its translation: CASSVFGLDGDEQYF.

The chain employs TRBV11-3 and TRBJ2-2; 11 bases line up with TRBD2. The CDR3 has 14 amino acids. The V gene end was trimmed by 6 bases and the J gene end by 6 bases; junction bases not matched to a gene: 3. Germline V lookup: CDR1 SGHNT, CDR2 YENEEA. Here the CDR3 DNA reads TGTGCCAGCAGACTAGCGGGAGTGGCCGGGGAGCTGTTTTTT. It translates to CASRLAGVAGELFF. The full variable domain, in which reference TRBV11-3 and TRBJ2-2 provide the parts outside the CDR3, is EAGVVQSPRYKIIEKKQPVAFWCNPISGHNTLYWYLQNLGQGPELLIRYENEEAVDDSQLPKDRFSAERLKGVDSTLKIQPAELGDSAVYLCASRLAGVAGELFFGEGSRLTVL.

The J gene is TRBJ1-1, the V gene TRBV11-3; 7 nucleotides align to TRBD1. The CDR3 consists of 15 residues. V trimming: 5 bases; J trimming: 10 bases; junction bases outside the gene matches: 16. Germline CDR1 SGHNT, CDR2 YENEEA. CDR3 amino acids: CASSLFPTGKDRAFF. CDR3 bases: TGTGCCAGCAGCCTATTCCCGACAGGGAAAGATCGAGCTTTCTTT.

This clone has only a few counts. The gene calls are TRBV9 and TRBJ1-4, with 7 bases identical to TRBD1. J gave up 4 bases and V 3 bases, and 9 bases lay outside the gene matches. CDR3 size: 16 residues. The germline gives CDR1 SGDLS, CDR2 YYNGEE. CDR3 amino acids: CASSAYDRARNEKLFF. In nucleotides, the CDR3 is TGTGCCAGCAGCGCCTACGACAGGGCCCGTAATGAAAAACTGTTTTTT.

The V and J genes are TRBV6-8 and TRBJ2-7, with 7 bases matching TRBD2. After removal of 0 bases from V and 3 bases from J, the junction contained 5 bases not matched to a gene. The germline V gene has CDR1 MNHGY and CDR2 SAAAGT. This CDR3 has 15 amino acids. The CDR3: CASSYSRAGVYEQYF. The CDR3 DNA reads TGTGCCAGCAGTTACTCGCGGGCGGGGGTCTACGAGCAGTACTTC.

In this sample, this clone turned up a few times. The chain joins TRBV15 to TRBJ2-1; 7 bases are shared with TRBD2. V gave up 5 bases and J gave up 7 bases; unmatched junction bases: 11. The CDR3 consists of 15 residues. Germline V lookup: CDR1 LNHNV, CDR2 YYDKDF (reference sequence). The CDR3 coding sequence is TGTGCCACCAGCGCCCGCCAGCGGGACGGAAATGAGCAGTTCTTC. Translation: CATSARQRDGNEQFF.